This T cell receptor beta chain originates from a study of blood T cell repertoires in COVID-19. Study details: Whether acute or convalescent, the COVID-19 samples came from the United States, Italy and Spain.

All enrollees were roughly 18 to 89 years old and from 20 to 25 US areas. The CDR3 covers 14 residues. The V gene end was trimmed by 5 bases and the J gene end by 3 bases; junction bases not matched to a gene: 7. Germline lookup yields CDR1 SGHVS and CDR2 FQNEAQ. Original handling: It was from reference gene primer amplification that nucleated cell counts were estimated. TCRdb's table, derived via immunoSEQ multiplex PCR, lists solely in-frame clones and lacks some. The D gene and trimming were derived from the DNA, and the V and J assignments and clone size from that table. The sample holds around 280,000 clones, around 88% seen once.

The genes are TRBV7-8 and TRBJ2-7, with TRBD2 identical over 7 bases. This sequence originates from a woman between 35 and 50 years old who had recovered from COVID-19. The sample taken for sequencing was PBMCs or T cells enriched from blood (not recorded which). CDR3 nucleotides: TGTGCCAGCAGCAAGACTGGGGGGGGCTACGAGCAGTACTTC. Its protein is CASSKTGGGYEQYF. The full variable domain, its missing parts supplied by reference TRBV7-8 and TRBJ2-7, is GAGVSQSPRYKVAKRGQDVALRCDPISGHVSLFWYQQALGQGPEFLTYFQNEAQLDKSGLPSDRFFAERPEGSVSTLKIQRTQQEDSAVYLCASSKTGGGYEQYFGPGTRLTVT.